This entry concerns a single T cell receptor (beta chain). This clonotype has more than one count but fewer than ten. Its binding antigen is unknown. Nothing much larger sits one base from this clone, and base qualities are not available. The TCR beta CDR3 regions were amplified from RNA transcripts. The TCR CDR3 was subjected to a first round of RT-PCR using the HTBI primer set and the Qiagen OneStep RT-PCR kit. A second multiplex PCR round built the libraries, followed by size selection and purification. Libraries were sequenced paired-end with 100 bp reads on an Illumina HiSeq2000. Concerning the study's data processing: SOAPnuke was used to process the raw data, with reads discarded if the reads contained adapters or uncalled bases, had a mean Phred below 15, or lacked an exact constant-primer or identifier match. High-quality paired reads were merged using COPE v1.2.5, and each unique nucleotide sequence was defined as a clonotype. MiTCR v1.1 was used to align the clonotypes against IMGT TRBV, TRBD and TRBJ reference segments. Analysis was restricted to V-J combinations with a frequency above 0.0001, which covered roughly 99% of repertoires. The TCS score was defined as the ratio of F50 (clonal expansion) to E x V (chaos), calculated using BLOSUM62-based TCRdist between CDR3 peptides within each V-J. Welch's t-statistics and random forest reduced some 510 V-J features to about 13, which were used in a naive Bayes classifier (R e1071). TCRdb's own reprocessing of the public reads used fastp at Q25 and MiXCR and kept productive beta chains. Records with the same CDR3 protein are collapsed into one entry carrying the most frequent genes and DNA. These V and J calls originate from TCRdb's pipeline instead of the authors' own analysis. The sample contains approximately 370,000 distinct CDR3 sequences, 14% to 15% of them found a single time. The leading ten clones occupy 32% of the sample.

This sample was included in a study of T cells in Graves' hyperthyroidism and ophthalmopathy (dated 2019 in TCRdb). In terms of the full investigation: Peripheral blood samples were taken at initial diagnosis, before any treatment was given. The paper reports TCR Vbeta CDR3 sequencing of approximately 130 peripheral blood samples: approximately 41 ophthalmopathy, under 80 hyperthyroidism and approximately 17 progressor patients. Prospective prediction of ophthalmopathy was tested in an independent validation cohort of fewer than 20 hyperthyroidism patients and 17 patients who later progressed to ophthalmopathy. Once sampling was done, hyperthyroidism patients were given methimazole at a starting dose of 30 mg daily, whereas ophthalmopathy patients were given high-dose intravenous methylprednisolone. To identify distinguishing TCR V-J signatures, a discovery cohort of some 99 patients was used, comprising some 45 with Graves' ophthalmopathy and some 60 with stable Graves' hyperthyroidism. For training and testing, the roughly 93 patients in the discovery cohort were randomly divided in a 7:3 ratio. Thyroid tissue and blood T-cell repertoires from more than five Graves' hyperthyroidism patients were also compared in the study.

According to the germline V gene, CDR1 reads MDHEN and CDR2 reads SYDVKM. CDR3 length: 13 amino acids, cysteine to phenylalanine. Only CDR3 DNA is held: 39 bases, read in frame from base 1. V loses 2 bases, J loses 3 bases, and the germline ends lie 8 bases apart. Graves' hyperthyroidism was defined as stable when no progression to ophthalmopathy occurred over 18 months of follow-up. The hyperthyroidism patients were between 18 and 65 years old and newly diagnosed, with a disease duration of less than 2 months. The study excluded patients with uncontrolled infections, other autoimmune diseases, pregnancy or lactation. Diagnoses were established on the basis of clinical symptoms, serum thyroxine and TRAb, thyroid ultrasound, and orbital computed tomography. PBMCs were separated from roughly 10 ml of fresh peripheral blood using Ficoll-Paque density gradient centrifugation. Total RNA was extracted with Trizol reagent, and quality was checked on an Agilent 2100 Bioanalyzer.

The study at large found these results: Most expanded thyroid clonotypes (frequency above 0.001) were also detected in blood, a finding suggesting that blood repertoires may reflect thyroid immune responses. In validation, the model predicted progression to ophthalmopathy a median of around 6.5 months before onset, with roughly 71% sensitivity and 72.22% specificity. A 13 V-J signature model separated ophthalmopathy from stable hyperthyroidism, with 87.88% sensitivity and about 81% specificity in cross-validation and 80%/75% in testing. No statistical method was used to set the sample size in advance, and investigators knew the group allocation.

The V gene is TRBV28 and the J gene is TRBJ2-7, with no confidently assigned D gene. The TCR originated in a woman in her thirties with Graves' hyperthyroidism. The sequenced material came from blood. For the CDR3, the sequence is CASSLISDYEQYF. DNA sequence: TGTGCCAGCAGTTTAATAAGTGACTACGAGCAGTACTTC.